This TCR beta chain was found in a study of vaccination and CD4 T cells after COVID-19. Overall study findings and caveats: Convalescent participants were relatively few, and none had early post-infection timepoints studied.

As for time point: late sampling 161 to 241 days after vaccination in a few convalescent patients. This sample's treatment: roughly 10-day PBMC culture with coronavirus spike peptide pools or control peptides (ViraFEST assay). At the Johns Hopkins FTIC core, DNA taken from cultured CD4+ T cells was sequenced by way of the Oncomine TCR Beta short-read assay. TCRdb called the PCR reads again in MiXCR, with one record for every CDR3 protein. Here the sample spans tens of thousands of distinct CDR3 sequences, around two fifths being singletons. CDR3 size: 15 residues. The germline V gene has CDR1 SNHLY and CDR2 FYNNEI. Germline trimming cut 5 bases from V and 5 bases from J; bases unmatched to any gene: 6. In the case of this clonotype: Its antigen is unknown.

This sample comprised CD4+ T cells from blood, cultured in vitro, obtained about 7 months after SARS-CoV-2 vaccination. The receptor comes from a human donor who had recovered from COVID-19. The chain recombines TRBV2 with TRBJ2-5; 12 bases align to TRBD2. CDR3 in amino acids: CASSRLAGAGETQYF. CDR3 bases: TGTGCCAGCAGTCGACTAGCGGGGGCGGGGGAGACCCAGTACTTC.